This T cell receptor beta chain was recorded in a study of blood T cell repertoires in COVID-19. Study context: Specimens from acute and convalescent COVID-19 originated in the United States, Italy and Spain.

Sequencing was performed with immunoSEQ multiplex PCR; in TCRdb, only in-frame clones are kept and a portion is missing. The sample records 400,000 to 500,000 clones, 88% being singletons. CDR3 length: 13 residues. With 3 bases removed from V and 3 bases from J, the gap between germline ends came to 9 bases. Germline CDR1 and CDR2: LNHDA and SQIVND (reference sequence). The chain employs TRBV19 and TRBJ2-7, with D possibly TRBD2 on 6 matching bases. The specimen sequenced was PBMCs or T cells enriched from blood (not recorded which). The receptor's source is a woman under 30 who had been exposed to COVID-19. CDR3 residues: CASSMGTVYEQYF. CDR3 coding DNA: TGTGCCAGTAGTATGGGGACTGTCTACGAGCAGTACTTC.